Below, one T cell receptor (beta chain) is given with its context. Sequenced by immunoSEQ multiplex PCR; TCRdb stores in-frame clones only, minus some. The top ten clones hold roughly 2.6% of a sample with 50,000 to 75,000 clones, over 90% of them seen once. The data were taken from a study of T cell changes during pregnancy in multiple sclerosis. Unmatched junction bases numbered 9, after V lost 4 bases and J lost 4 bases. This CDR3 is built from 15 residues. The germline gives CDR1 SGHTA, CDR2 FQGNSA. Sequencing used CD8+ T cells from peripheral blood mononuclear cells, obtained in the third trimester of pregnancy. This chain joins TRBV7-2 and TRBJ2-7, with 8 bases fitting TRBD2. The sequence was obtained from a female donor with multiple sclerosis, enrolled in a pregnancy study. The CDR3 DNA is TGTGCCAGCAGCTCGAACCTGACTAGCGATTACGAGCAGTACTTC. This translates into CASSSNLTSDYEQYF.